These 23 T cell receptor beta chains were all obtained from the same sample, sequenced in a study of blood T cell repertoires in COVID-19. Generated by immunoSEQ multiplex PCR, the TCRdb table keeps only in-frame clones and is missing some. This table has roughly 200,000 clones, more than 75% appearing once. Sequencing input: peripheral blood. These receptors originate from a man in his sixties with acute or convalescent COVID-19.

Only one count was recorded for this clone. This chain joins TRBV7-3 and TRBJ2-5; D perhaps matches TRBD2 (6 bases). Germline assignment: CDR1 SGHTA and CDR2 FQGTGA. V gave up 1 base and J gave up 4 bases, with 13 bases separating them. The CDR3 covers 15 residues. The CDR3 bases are TGTGCCAGCAGCTTAATTGGACTAATAGGAGAGACCCAGTACTTC. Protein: CASSLIGLIGETQYF.

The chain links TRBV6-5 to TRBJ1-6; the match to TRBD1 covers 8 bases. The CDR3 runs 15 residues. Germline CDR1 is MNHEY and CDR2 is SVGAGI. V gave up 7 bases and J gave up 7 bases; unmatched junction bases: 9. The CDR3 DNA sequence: TGTGCCAGCACCCGACAGGGGTCGCGGAATTCACCCCTCCACTTT. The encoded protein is CASTRQGSRNSPLHF.

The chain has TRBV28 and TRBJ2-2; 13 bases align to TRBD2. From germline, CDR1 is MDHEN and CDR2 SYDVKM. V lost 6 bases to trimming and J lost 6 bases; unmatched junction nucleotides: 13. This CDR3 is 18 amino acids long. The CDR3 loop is CASSLGLAGEVGAGELFF. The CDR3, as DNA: TGTGCCAGCAGCCTCGGACTAGCGGGGGAAGTGGGCGCCGGGGAGCTGTTTTTT.

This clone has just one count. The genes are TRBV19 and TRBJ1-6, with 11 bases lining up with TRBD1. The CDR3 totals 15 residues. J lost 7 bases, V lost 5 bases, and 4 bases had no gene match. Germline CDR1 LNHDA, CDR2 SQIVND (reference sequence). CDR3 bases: TGTGCCAGTAGTCACCGGACAGGGGGCAATTCACCCCTCCACTTT. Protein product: CASSHRTGGNSPLHF. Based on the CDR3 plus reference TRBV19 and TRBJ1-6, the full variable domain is DGGITQSPKYLFRKEGQNVTLSCEQNLNHDAMYWYRQDPGQGLRLIYYSQIVNDFQKGDIAEGYSVSREKKESFPLTVTSAQKNPTAFYLCASSHRTGGNSPLHFGNGTRLTVT.

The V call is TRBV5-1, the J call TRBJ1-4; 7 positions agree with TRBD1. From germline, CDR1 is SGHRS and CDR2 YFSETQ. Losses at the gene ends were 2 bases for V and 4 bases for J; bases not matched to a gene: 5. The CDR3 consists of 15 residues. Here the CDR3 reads CASSFGDSLNEKLFF. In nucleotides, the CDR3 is TGCGCCAGCAGCTTCGGGGACAGCCTTAATGAAAAACTGTTTTTT.

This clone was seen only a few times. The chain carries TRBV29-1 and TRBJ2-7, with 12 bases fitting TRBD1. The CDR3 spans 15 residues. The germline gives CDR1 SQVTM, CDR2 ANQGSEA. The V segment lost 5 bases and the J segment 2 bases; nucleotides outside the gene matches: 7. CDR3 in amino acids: CSVQGDRGPPYEQYF. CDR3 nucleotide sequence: TGCAGCGTTCAGGGGGACAGGGGGCCCCCCTACGAGCAGTACTTC.

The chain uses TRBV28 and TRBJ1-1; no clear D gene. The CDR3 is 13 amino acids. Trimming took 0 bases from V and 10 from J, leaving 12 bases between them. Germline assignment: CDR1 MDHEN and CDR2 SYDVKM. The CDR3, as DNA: TGTGCCAGCAGTTTATGGAGGGCTCCAATAGCTTTCTTT. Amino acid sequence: CASSLWRAPIAFF. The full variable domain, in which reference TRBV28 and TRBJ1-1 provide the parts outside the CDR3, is DVKVTQSSRYLVKRTGEKVFLECVQDMDHENMFWYRQDPGLGLRLIYFSYDVKMKEKGDIPEGYSVSREKKERFSLILESASTNQTSMYLCASSLWRAPIAFFGQGTRLTVV.

The CDR3 reads CASSLRDRVGYTF. For the CDR3, the DNA is TGTGCCAGCAGTTTAAGGGACAGGGTTGGCTACACCTTC. This chain uses TRBV12-3 or TRBV12-4 with TRBJ1-2; 9 nucleotides align to TRBD1. The CDR3 spans 13 residues. V shed 2 bases, J shed 7 bases, and the junction held 2 bases outside the gene matches.

The DNA of the CDR3 is TGTGCCAGCAGTCGGACAGGGCGGAATCAGCCCCAGCATTTT. Translated, it gives CASSRTGRNQPQHF. The V gene is TRBV6-2 or TRBV6-3, the J gene TRBJ1-5, with 8 bases lining up with TRBD1. This CDR3 has 14 residues. In germline, CDR1 is MNHEY, CDR2 SVGEGT. Losses at the gene ends were 5 bases for V and 4 bases for J; bases not matched to a gene: 4.

The CDR3 reads CASSRGGLETQYF. The DNA for the CDR3 is TGCGCCAGCAGCCGGGGGGGGCTGGAGACCCAGTACTTC. This chain connects TRBV5-1 to TRBJ2-5, with 8 positions matching TRBD2. J gave up 5 bases and V 4 bases, and 4 bases lay outside the gene matches. Germline values: CDR1 SGHRS, CDR2 YFSETQ. CDR3 length: 13 amino acids.

The DNA for the CDR3 is TGTGCCAGCAGCAAAGTGTCGCCGGGACAGGGAGCAGGTCAGCCCCAGCATTTT. Amino acids: CASSKVSPGQGAGQPQHF. The J gene is TRBJ1-5, the V gene TRBV21-1; the D call in the table, TRBD1, was not verified against the DNA. TRBV21-1 is marked as a pseudogene. The CDR3 has 18 amino acids.

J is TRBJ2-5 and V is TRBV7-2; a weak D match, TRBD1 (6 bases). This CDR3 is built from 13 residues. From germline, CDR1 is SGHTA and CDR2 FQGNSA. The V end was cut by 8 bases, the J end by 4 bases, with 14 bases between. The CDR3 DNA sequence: TGTGCCAGCTGTACAGGGTGGCGAGAGACCCAGTACTTC. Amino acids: CASCTGWRETQYF. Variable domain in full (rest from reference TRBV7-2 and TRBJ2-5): GAGVSQSPSNKVTEKGKDVELRCDPISGHTALYWYRQSLGQGLEFLIYFQGNSAPDKSGLPSDRFSAERTGGSVSTLTIQRTQQEDSAVYLCASCTGWRETQYFGPGTRLLVL.

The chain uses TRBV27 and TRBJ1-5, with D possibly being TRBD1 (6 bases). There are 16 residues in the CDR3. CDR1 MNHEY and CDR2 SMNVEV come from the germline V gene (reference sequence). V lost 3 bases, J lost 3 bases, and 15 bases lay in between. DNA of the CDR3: TGTGCCAGCAGTTTGCAGGGGAGTTGGGACAATCAGCCCCAGCATTTT. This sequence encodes CASSLQGSWDNQPQHF.

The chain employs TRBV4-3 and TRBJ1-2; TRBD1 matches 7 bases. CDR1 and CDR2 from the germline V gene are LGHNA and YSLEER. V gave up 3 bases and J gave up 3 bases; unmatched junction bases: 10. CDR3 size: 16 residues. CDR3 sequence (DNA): TGCGCCAGCAGCCAGGACAGGCCCCCGGAAGACTATGGCTACACCTTC. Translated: CASSQDRPPEDYGYTF.

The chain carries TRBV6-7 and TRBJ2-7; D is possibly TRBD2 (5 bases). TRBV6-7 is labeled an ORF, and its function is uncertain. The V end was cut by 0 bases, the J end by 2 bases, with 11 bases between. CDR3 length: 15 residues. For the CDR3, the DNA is TGTGCCAGCAGTTACTCCATAGCGAACACCTACGAGCAGTACTTC. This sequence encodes CASSYSIANTYEQYF.

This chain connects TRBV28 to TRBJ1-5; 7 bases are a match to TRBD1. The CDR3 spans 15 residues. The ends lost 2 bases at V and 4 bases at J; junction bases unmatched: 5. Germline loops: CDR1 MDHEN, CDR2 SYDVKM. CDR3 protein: CASSLGDRRNQPQHF. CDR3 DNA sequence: TGTGCCAGCAGTTTAGGGGACAGAAGGAATCAGCCCCAGCATTTT.

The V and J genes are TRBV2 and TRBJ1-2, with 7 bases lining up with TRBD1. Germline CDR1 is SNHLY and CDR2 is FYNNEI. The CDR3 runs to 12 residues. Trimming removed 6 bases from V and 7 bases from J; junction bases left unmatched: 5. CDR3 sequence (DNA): TGTGCCAGCAGAGGGCAGGGGGGTGGCTACACCTTC. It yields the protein CASRGQGGGYTF.

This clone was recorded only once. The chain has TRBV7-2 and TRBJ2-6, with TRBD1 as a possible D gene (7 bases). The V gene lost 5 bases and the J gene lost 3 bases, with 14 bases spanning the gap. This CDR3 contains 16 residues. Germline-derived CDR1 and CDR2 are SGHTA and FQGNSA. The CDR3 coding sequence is TGTGCCAGCAGCGGCAGGAGGGGGCGTGGGGCCAACGTCCTGACTTTC. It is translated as CASSGRRGRGANVLTF.

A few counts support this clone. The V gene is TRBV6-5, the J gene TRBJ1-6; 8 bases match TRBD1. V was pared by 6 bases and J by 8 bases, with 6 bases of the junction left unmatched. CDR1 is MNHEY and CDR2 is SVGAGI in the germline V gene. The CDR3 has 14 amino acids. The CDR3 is CASRRTGRDSPLHF. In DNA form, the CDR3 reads TGTGCCAGCAGGCGGACAGGGAGGGATTCACCCCTCCACTTT.

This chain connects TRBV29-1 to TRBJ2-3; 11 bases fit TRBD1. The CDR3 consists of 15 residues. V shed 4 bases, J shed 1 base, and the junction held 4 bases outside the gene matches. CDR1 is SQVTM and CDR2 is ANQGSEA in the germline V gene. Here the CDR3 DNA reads TGCAGCGTTGCGGGACAGGGGGGGCGCACAGATACGCAGTATTTT. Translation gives CSVAGQGGRTDTQYF.

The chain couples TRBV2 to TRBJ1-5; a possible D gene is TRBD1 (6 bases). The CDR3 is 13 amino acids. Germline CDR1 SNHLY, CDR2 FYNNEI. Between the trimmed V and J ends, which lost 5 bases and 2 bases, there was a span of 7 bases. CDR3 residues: CASSRQGNQPQHF. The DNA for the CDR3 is TGTGCCAGCAGTAGACAGGGCAATCAGCCCCAGCATTTT.

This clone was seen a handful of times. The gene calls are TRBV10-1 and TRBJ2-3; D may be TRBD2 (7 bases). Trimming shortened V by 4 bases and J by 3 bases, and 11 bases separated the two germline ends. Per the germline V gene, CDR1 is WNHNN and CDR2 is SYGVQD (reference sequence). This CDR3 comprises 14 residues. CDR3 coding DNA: TGCGCCAGCAGTGCGCGGGGGCCAACAGATACGCAGTATTTT. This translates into CASSARGPTDTQYF.

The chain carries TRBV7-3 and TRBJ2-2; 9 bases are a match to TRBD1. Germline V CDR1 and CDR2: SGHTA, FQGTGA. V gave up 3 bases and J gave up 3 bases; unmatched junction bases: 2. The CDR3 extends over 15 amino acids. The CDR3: CASSFRTGDTGELFF. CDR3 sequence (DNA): TGTGCCAGCAGCTTTCGGACAGGGGACACCGGGGAGCTGTTTTTT.